This T cell receptor (beta chain) came from a study of T cell responses to AZD1222 COVID-19 vaccine. As concerns this clone: Its antigen is undetermined.

The protocol was immunoSEQ multiplex PCR, while the TCRdb copy is restricted to in-frame clones and leaves out a portion. The sample contains some 280,000 clones, around 93% of which appear only once. Study conclusions and caveats: Donors were chiefly white British, with a greater number of females, and clonal diversity was perhaps underestimated.

V was clipped by 7 bases and J by 4 bases; unmatched bases: 10. The CDR3 is made up of 16 amino acids. The V gene's germline CDR1 is KGHDR and CDR2 SFDVKD. The rearrangement uses TRBV24-1 and TRBJ2-2; 8 nucleotides line up with TRBD2. The receptor was derived from an adult who received the AZD1222 COVID-19 vaccine. Sequences were derived from peripheral blood, sampled 28 days after the second AZD1222 dose. The CDR3 here is CATSPAGGGSTGELFF. The CDR3 region has the DNA TGTGCCACCAGCCCCGCGGGCGGGGGGAGCACCGGGGAGCTGTTTTTT.